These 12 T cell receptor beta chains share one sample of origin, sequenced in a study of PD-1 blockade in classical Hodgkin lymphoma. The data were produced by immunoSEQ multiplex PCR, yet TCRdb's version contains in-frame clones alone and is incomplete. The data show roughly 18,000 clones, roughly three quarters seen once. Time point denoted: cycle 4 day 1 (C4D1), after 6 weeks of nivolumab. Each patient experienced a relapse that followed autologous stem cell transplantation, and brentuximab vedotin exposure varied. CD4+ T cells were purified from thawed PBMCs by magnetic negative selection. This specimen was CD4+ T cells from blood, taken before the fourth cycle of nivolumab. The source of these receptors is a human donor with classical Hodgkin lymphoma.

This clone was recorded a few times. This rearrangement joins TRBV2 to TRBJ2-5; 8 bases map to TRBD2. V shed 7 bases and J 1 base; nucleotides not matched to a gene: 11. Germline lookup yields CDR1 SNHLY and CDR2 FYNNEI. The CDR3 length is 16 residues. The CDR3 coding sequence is TGTGCCAGCAAGCAGTATAGCGGGATTGCCCAAGAGACCCAGTACTTC. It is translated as CASKQYSGIAQETQYF.

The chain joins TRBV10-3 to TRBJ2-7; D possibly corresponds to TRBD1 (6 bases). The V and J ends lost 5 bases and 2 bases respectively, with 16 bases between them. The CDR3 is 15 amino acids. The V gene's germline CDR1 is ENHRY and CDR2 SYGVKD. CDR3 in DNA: TGTGCCATCAGTAAAATCACAGGGCTCGCCTACGAGCAGTACTTC. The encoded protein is CAISKITGLAYEQYF.

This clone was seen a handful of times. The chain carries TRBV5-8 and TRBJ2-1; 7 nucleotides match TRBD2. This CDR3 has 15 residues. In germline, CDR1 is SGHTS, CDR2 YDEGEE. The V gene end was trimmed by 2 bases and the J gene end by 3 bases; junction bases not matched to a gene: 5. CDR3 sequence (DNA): TGTGCCAGCAGCTTCTCACTAGCGTACTACAATGAGCAGTTCTTC. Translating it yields CASSFSLAYYNEQFF.

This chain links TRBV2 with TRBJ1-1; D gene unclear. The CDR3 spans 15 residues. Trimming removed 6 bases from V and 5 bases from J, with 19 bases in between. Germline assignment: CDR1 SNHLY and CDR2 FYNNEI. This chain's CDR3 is CASRENPGLVTEAFF. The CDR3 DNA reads TGTGCCAGCAGGGAGAATCCGGGTTTGGTTACTGAAGCTTTCTTT.

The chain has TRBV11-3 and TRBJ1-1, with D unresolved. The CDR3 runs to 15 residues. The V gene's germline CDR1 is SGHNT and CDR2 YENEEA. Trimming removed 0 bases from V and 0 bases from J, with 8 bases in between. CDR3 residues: CASSLEGSMNTEAFF. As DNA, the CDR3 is TGTGCCAGCAGCTTAGAAGGGAGCATGAACACTGAAGCTTTCTTT.

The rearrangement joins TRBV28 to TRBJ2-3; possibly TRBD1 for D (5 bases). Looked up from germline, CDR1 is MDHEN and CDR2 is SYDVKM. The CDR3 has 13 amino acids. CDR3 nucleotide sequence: TGTGCTATTCAGGGTTGGGGCACAGATACGCAGTATTTT. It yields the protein CAIQGWGTDTQYF.

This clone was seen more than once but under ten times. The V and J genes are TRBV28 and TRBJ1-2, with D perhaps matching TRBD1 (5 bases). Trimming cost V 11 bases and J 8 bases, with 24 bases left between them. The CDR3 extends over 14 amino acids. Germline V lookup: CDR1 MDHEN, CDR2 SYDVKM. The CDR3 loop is CAVNRDPTLSGYTF. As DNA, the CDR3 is TGTGCCGTAAACCGGGACCCCACTCTCTCCGGCTACACCTTC.

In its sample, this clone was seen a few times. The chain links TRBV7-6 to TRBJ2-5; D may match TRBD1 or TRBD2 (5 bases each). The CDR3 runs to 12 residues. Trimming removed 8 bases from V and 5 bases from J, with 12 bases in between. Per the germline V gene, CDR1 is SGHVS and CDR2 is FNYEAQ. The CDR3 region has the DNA TGTGCCAGCGAGGGGTTCGGGGAGACCCAGTACTTC. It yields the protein CASEGFGETQYF.

The CDR3 nucleotides are TGTGCCAGCAGATGGACTAGCGGGAGGGAGGGGGGCAGCACAGATACGCAGTATTTT. Residues: CASRWTSGREGGSTDTQYF. The chain joins TRBV2 to TRBJ2-3, with 15 bases lining up with TRBD2. Germline CDR1 reads SNHLY; CDR2 reads FYNNEI. V lost 6 bases, J lost 0 bases, and 10 bases stayed unmatched. This CDR3 is built from 19 residues.

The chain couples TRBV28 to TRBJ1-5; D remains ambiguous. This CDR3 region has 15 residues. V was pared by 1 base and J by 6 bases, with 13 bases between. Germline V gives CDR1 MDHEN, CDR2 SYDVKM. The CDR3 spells CASSLSGLIGQPQHF. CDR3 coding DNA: TGTGCCAGCAGTTTATCGGGGTTAATAGGTCAGCCCCAGCATTTT.

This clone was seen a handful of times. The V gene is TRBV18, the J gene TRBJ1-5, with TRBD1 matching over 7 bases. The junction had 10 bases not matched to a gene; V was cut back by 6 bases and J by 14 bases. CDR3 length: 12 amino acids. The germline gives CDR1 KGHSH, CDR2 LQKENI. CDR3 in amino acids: CASSATGTPEHF. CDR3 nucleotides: TGTGCCAGCTCGGCGACAGGGACACCAGAGCATTTT. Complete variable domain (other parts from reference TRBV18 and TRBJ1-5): NAGVMQNPRHLVRRRGQEARLRCSPMKGHSHVYWYRQLPEEGLKFMVYLQKENIIDESGMPKERFSAEFPKEGPSILRIQQVVRGDSAAYFCASSATGTPEHFGDGTRLSIL.

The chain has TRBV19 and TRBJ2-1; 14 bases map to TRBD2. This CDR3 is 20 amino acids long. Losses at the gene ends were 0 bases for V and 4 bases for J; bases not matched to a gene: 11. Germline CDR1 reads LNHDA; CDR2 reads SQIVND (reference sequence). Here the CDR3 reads CASSIDAPGLAGANYNEQFF. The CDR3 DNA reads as TGTGCCAGTAGTATAGATGCCCCGGGACTAGCGGGAGCCAATTACAATGAGCAGTTCTTC.